This T cell receptor beta chain appears in the sequencing data of a study of shared clonotypes between healthy human individuals. The count of this clone is one. Antigen unknown. Selected positively for CCR7 and CD45RO-negative, naive CD8 cells excluded terminally differentiated effector memory CD45RA+ cells. Profiling relied on immunoSEQ multiplex PCR, and the TCRdb table lists in-frame clones only, not all of them. This table has over 2 million clones, about 94% appearing once. From germline, CDR1 is MDHEN and CDR2 SYDVKM. Between the trimmed V and J ends, which lost 2 bases and 0 bases, there was a span of 14 bases. This CDR3 comprises 16 residues. Study-wide results and caveats: A reduction in generation probabilities was seen for non-shared clonotypes relative to those shared by all four donors. Sampling used blood alone; tissue repertoires probably differ. Larger richness was generally estimated for naive than memory subsets.

Sequencing was done on a sample of naive CD8+ T cells sorted from blood. The chain couples TRBV28 to TRBJ2-7, with D possibly being TRBD1 or TRBD2 (5 bases each). This sequence originates from a man between 18 and 35 years old in good health. CDR3 sequence (DNA): TGTGCCAGCAGTTTAGGGGCCGGGACCGCCTCCTACGAGCAGTACTTC. This sequence encodes CASSLGAGTASYEQYF.